These T cell receptor beta chains were read from a single sample in a study of memory CD4+ T cells and cytomegalovirus serostatus. Profiling relied on immunoSEQ multiplex PCR, and the TCRdb table lists in-frame clones only, not all of them. Altogether approximately 61,000 clones are present, approximately 85% being singletons, with the ten largest covering around 0.9%. The sequenced sample was memory CD4+ T cells from blood. The receptors derive from an adult in good health and CMV-seronegative. The CDR3 runs from the conserved cysteine through the conserved F or W. D genes are given only for firm matches. Some rows mark clone size as missing; the rest say once, few, many or name a class of expanded clone.

CDR3 DNA	CDR3 protein	V gene	D gene	J gene	CDR3 length	clone size
TGTGCCAGCAGTCGGACAGGGGGCTATAATTCACCCCTCCACTTT	CASSRTGGYNSPLHF	TRBV27	TRBD1	TRBJ1-6	15	-
TGTGCCAGCACCCCCGACAGGGGAGGAGAAAGCACTGAAGCTTTCTTT	CASTPDRGGESTEAFF	TRBV9	TRBD1	TRBJ1-1	16	few
TGTGCCAGCAGTTACTCACGGGCTAGCGGGAGGGATGAGCAGTTCTTC	CASSYSRASGRDEQFF	TRBV6-5	TRBD2	TRBJ2-1	16	-
TGTGCCAGCACCGACGGTGGGGAGCAATCAGCCCAGCATTTT	CASTDGGEQSAQHF	TRBV6-4	-	TRBJ1-5	14	-
TGCAGCGTGGCGCAGGGGGTTGCGGGGGGCCGGGGGGAGCTGTTTTTT	CSVAQGVAGGRGELFF	TRBV29-1	-	TRBJ2-2	16	-
TGTGCCAGCAGTTCGAGGACAGGGGGTACCGAAATTGACACCTTC	CASSSRTGGTEIDTF	TRBV6-1	TRBD1	TRBJ1-2	15	-
TGTGCCAGCAGCGACGGACTAGCGGACTACAATGAGCAGTTCTTC	CASSDGLADYNEQFF	TRBV28	TRBD2	TRBJ2-1	15	few
TGTGCCAGCAGTTTATCCCGCATGGGCCCCCTACACTACGAGCAGTACTTC	CASSLSRMGPLHYEQYF	TRBV27	-	TRBJ2-7	17	few
TGTGCCAGCAGTTTGGGGGGGGCGATGAGTTCACCCCTCCACTTT	CASSLGGAMSSPLHF	TRBV28	-	TRBJ1-6	15	-
TGTGCCAGTAGTATGAAGGGGTACAAGAACGGGGAGCTGTTTTTT	CASSMKGYKNGELFF	TRBV19	-	TRBJ2-2	15	few
TGCGCCAGCAGTGAAGCTCAGTTCGGGACTGCTCGTAGTGCTCAGTACTTC	CASSEAQFGTARSAQYF	TRBV10-1	-	TRBJ2-7	17	-
TGCAGCGTCTCGAGGGGGGGAGATGAAGCTTTCTTT	CSVSRGGDEAFF	TRBV29-1	-	TRBJ1-1	12	-
TGTGCCAGCAGTTATCGACTTAGGGATGAGCAGTTCTTC	CASSYRLRDEQFF	TRBV6-5	-	TRBJ2-1	13	-
TGTGCCAGCAGTTACGGGGCATCGGAGACCCAGTACTTC	CASSYGASETQYF	TRBV6-6	-	TRBJ2-5	13	-
TGTGCCAGCAGCACTACAGTAGGAAATTCACCCCTCCACTTT	CASSTTVGNSPLHF	TRBV5-5	-	TRBJ1-6	14	-
TGTGCCAGCCGAGGGGGGACTAGCCTCTACGAGCAGTACTTC	CASRGGTSLYEQYF	TRBV28	TRBD2	TRBJ2-7	14	-
TGTGCCAGTAAGGTCTCGGGAGGGCCCTACGAGCAGTACTTC	CASKVSGGPYEQYF	TRBV19	TRBD2	TRBJ2-7	14	-
TGTGCCAGCAAGGTAAAACAGCCGCTGAATACGCAGTATTTT	CASKVKQPLNTQYF	TRBV6-1	-	TRBJ2-3	14	-
TGTGCCAGCGTAAAGAGCCCAGTGGGTAATTCACCCCTCCACTTT	CASVKSPVGNSPLHF	TRBV28	-	TRBJ1-6	15	-
TGCGCCAGCAGGTGGACTAGCGGGAGAGGTGAGCAGTTCTTC	CASRWTSGRGEQFF	TRBV5-1	TRBD2	TRBJ2-1	14	-